Presented here are 10 T cell receptor beta chains from one specimen sequenced in a study of beta chain features in type 1 diabetes. TCRB transcripts that were expressed got sequenced, as all of the isolated RNA had been reverse transcribed. Sequenced by immunoSEQ multiplex PCR; TCRdb stores in-frame clones only, minus some. The sample includes 850,000 to 900,000 clones, 17% of them seen just once. Sequencing input: naive CD4+ T cells from blood. The receptor source for this set is a woman aged 18-35 years in good health.

The chain carries TRBV18 and TRBJ2-6; D remains unclear. V shed 2 bases and J shed 12 bases, with 8 bases lying between them. The CDR3 runs 12 residues. In germline, CDR1 is KGHSH, CDR2 LQKENI. CDR3 coding DNA: TGTGCCAGCTCACCAAGCAGGATCGTCCTGACTTTC. Protein sequence: CASSPSRIVLTF.

There are a few counts of this clone. This chain joins TRBV18 and TRBJ1-1; D is perhaps TRBD1 (6 bases). The CDR3 runs 12 residues. Trimming removed 5 bases at V and 7 bases at J, with 11 bases between. Looked up from germline, CDR1 is KGHSH and CDR2 is LQKENI. CDR3 coding DNA: TGTGCCAGCTCATCTGACAGGATTGAAGCTTTCTTT. Translated, it gives CASSSDRIEAFF.

J is TRBJ2-7 and V is TRBV15, with a tentative D call TRBD1 (5 bases). CDR3 length equals 17 residues. In germline, CDR1 is LNHNV, CDR2 YYDKDF (reference sequence). V dropped 0 bases and J dropped 4 bases, with 19 bases sitting between them. CDR3 sequence: CATSRDGFGRVGYEQYF. DNA for the CDR3: TGTGCCACCAGCAGAGATGGCTTCGGCAGGGTAGGGTACGAGCAGTACTTC.

Comments on this clone: This specimen includes other DNA sequences encoding the same CDR3. The chain couples TRBV28 to TRBJ2-7; 11 nucleotides agree with TRBD2. The V and J ends lost 6 bases and 4 bases, in that order; junction bases with no gene match: 2. CDR3 length equals 13 residues. Germline V gene sequence: CDR1 MDHEN, CDR2 SYDVKM. The CDR3 DNA reads as TGTGCCAGCAGCACTAGCGGGAGTTACGAGCAGTACTTC. Its protein is CASSTSGSYEQYF.

This clone has just a few counts. The rearrangement uses TRBV2 and TRBJ2-3, with 8 positions matching TRBD1. Trimming cost V 5 bases and J 5 bases; bases outside gene matches: 6. The CDR3 is 14 amino acids. Germline CDR1 SNHLY, CDR2 FYNNEI. The CDR3 reads CASSSDREIDTQYF. The CDR3 DNA sequence: TGTGCCAGCAGTTCGGACAGGGAGATAGATACGCAGTATTTT. The full variable domain, its missing parts supplied by reference TRBV2 and TRBJ2-3, is EPEVTQTPSHQVTQMGQEVILRCVPISNHLYFYWYRQILGQKVEFLVSFYNNEISEKSEIFDDQFSVERPDGSNFTLKIRSTKLEDSAMYFCASSSDREIDTQYFGPGTRLTVL.

V and J are TRBV7-9 and TRBJ2-1, with TRBD2 identical over 9 bases. The CDR3 is made up of 15 amino acids. With 4 bases clipped from V and 3 bases from J, the junction kept 4 bases outside the gene matches. Germline CDR1 and CDR2: SEHNR and FQNEAQ (reference sequence). The CDR3 reads CASSSGLALYNEQFF. The CDR3 DNA is TGTGCCAGCAGCTCAGGACTAGCGCTCTACAATGAGCAGTTCTTC.

V is TRBV7-6 and J is TRBJ2-7, with D perhaps matching TRBD1 (6 bases). The germline V gene has CDR1 SGHVS and CDR2 FNYEAQ. V was cut by 5 bases and J by 6 bases, with 17 bases left in between. The CDR3 runs 14 residues. Here the CDR3 DNA reads TGTGCCAGCAGCGGATACACAGGGTTCGGCGAGCAGTACTTC. Amino acid sequence: CASSGYTGFGEQYF.

The rearrangement uses TRBV4-3 and TRBJ2-1, with D maybe TRBD1 (5 bases). CDR3 length equals 17 residues. The germline V gene has CDR1 LGHNA and CDR2 YSLEER. Trimming shortened V by 3 bases and J by 0 bases, and 15 bases separated the two germline ends. CDR3 residues: CASSHVPLRDSYNEQFF. The CDR3 DNA reads TGCGCCAGCAGCCATGTCCCTCTCAGGGACTCCTACAATGAGCAGTTCTTC.

The gene calls are TRBV28 and TRBJ1-1; D uncertain. V was pared by 7 bases and J by 1 base, with 10 bases between. Looked up from germline, CDR1 is MDHEN and CDR2 is SYDVKM. The CDR3 has 13 amino acids. CDR3 protein: CASKRVENTEAFF. CDR3 bases: TGTGCCAGCAAACGGGTCGAGAACACTGAAGCTTTCTTT.

The chain is built from TRBV9 and TRBJ1-2; maybe TRBD1 (5 bases). V lost 0 bases to trimming and J lost 7 bases, with 10 bases between them. The CDR3 is 13 amino acids. Germline loops: CDR1 SGDLS, CDR2 YYNGEE. The CDR3 loop reads CASSVGGRAGYTF. Written as DNA, the CDR3 is TGTGCCAGCAGCGTAGGGGGCCGGGCTGGCTACACCTTC.